A selection of T cell receptor beta chains follows, all from one sample in a study of shared clonotypes between healthy human individuals. Measured with immunoSEQ multiplex PCR; TCRdb has only the in-frame clones, and not every one. The sample comprises millions of clones, over 85% of which are singletons, and 0.85% to 1.2% rests with the top ten. Sequenced: naive CD8+ T cells sorted from blood. The receptors come from a man aged 18 to 29 in good health. The CDR3 runs from the conserved cysteine through the conserved F or W. The D gene is left open where the match is weak. Only part of the rows carry a size: once, few, many, or a class if the clone is expanded.

DNA | CDR3 | J | size | V | D
TGTGCCAGCAGCCCCAAAGGCGGGGGTTACAATGAGCAGTTCTTC | CASSPKGGGYNEQFF | TRBJ2-1 | NA | TRBV13 | TRBD2
TGTGCCAGCAGCGCGACGAGGGGGCCGTCCTACAATGAGCAGTTCTTC | CASSATRGPSYNEQFF | TRBJ2-1 | NA | TRBV9 | TRBD1
TGCGCCAGCAGCCAAGGACCCGGGGCTGGAACTGAAGCTTTCTTT | CASSQGPGAGTEAFF | TRBJ1-1 | NA | TRBV4-1 | NA
TGCGCCAGCAGTGGGGGGTACCAAGAGACCCAGTACTTC | CASSGGYQETQYF | TRBJ2-5 | NA | TRBV10-1 | NA
TGTGCCAGCAGTGTGGACCTCCTTGAAGCTTTCTTT | CASSVDLLEAFF | TRBJ1-1 | NA | TRBV2 | NA
TGCGCCAGCAGCCAAGCTGTTGGGGGGCAGTACTCCTATAATTCACCCCTCCACTTT | CASSQAVGGQYSYNSPLHF | TRBJ1-6 | NA | TRBV4-3 | NA
TGTGCCAGTAGTGGGACAGCTAAGCCTGAAGCTTTCTTT | CASSGTAKPEAFF | TRBJ1-1 | NA | TRBV19 | TRBD1
TGTGCCAGCAGCTTCCAGGGGGGTTCACCCCTCCACTTT | CASSFQGGSPLHF | TRBJ1-6 | NA | TRBV5-6 | TRBD1
TGTGCCAGCAGTCCCACAGGGGAGAGAAACACCATATATTTT | CASSPTGERNTIYF | TRBJ1-3 | NA | TRBV13 | TRBD1
TGTGCCATCAGTGGGGGACGGATCACTGAAGCTTTCTTT | CAISGGRITEAFF | TRBJ1-1 | NA | TRBV10-3 | NA
TGCGCCAGCAGCTTGGCCGGGGGACAGGGTAATTCACCCCTCCACTTT | CASSLAGGQGNSPLHF | TRBJ1-6 | once | TRBV5-1 | TRBD1
TGTGCCAGCAGCTTATCACCTACTTACGAGCAGTACTTC | CASSLSPTYEQYF | TRBJ2-7 | NA | TRBV11-2 | NA
TGTGCCAGCAGTTACAGAGGACTAGCGGGAATCACCGGGGAGCTGTTTTTT | CASSYRGLAGITGELFF | TRBJ2-2 | NA | TRBV27 | TRBD2
TGTGCCAGCAGCTTCGGGACAGGGTACACTGAAGCTTTCTTT | CASSFGTGYTEAFF | TRBJ1-1 | NA | TRBV7-9 | TRBD1